The next 26 T cell receptor beta chains were all read from a single sample in a study of T cell responses to AZD1222 COVID-19 vaccine. Data came from immunoSEQ multiplex PCR; TCRdb stores just in-frame clones and leaves some out. The sample includes approximately 100,000 clones, about 89% seen only once; the top ten take over 3.5%. Here the sequenced sample was peripheral blood, taken on day 0 of AZD1222 vaccination. Receptors were obtained from an adult in good health.

The chain links TRBV28 to TRBJ2-5; the D gene is possibly TRBD1 (5 bases). Germline loops: CDR1 MDHEN, CDR2 SYDVKM. V lost 2 bases, J lost 1 base, and 8 bases lay in between. CDR3 length: 14 residues. The DNA of the CDR3 is TGTGCCAGCAGTTTAGCCAGGGTCCAAGAGACCCAGTACTTC. This codes for CASSLARVQETQYF.

The chain employs TRBV6-5 and TRBJ2-7, with D hard to call. The CDR3 extends over 13 amino acids. Trimming stripped 1 base from V and 4 bases from J, with 8 bases between. The germline V gene has CDR1 MNHEY and CDR2 SVGAGI. The chain's CDR3 is CASSYYLTYEQYF. CDR3 DNA: TGTGCCAGCAGTTACTACTTAACATACGAGCAGTACTTC.

V gene TRBV19 combines with J gene TRBJ1-2, with D unclear. The CDR3 has 13 residues. Germline V gene data show CDR1 as LNHDA and CDR2 as SQIVND (reference sequence). V was trimmed by 3 bases and J by 3 bases, leaving 8 bases between them. The CDR3 bases are TGTGCCAGTAGTATGACAAGTCACTATGGCTACACCTTC. This translates into CASSMTSHYGYTF.

A remark on this clone: The same CDR3 is also encoded by other DNA sequences in this sample. The chain couples TRBV4-3 to TRBJ1-4, with D perhaps TRBD1 (5 bases). With 3 bases removed from V and 4 bases from J, the gap between germline ends came to 9 bases. Looked up from germline, CDR1 is LGHNA and CDR2 is YSLEER. The CDR3 spans 14 residues. CDR3 region: CASSQGRGNEKLFF. The CDR3, as DNA: TGCGCCAGCAGCCAGGGACGGGGTAATGAAAAACTGTTTTTT.

This chain links TRBV5-1 with TRBJ1-6; D might be TRBD1 (6 bases). Germline V gene data show CDR1 as SGHRS and CDR2 as YFSETQ. Trimming cost V 3 bases and J 8 bases, with 15 bases left between them. The CDR3 contains 15 residues. CDR3 coding DNA: TGCGCCAGCAGCTCCAACCGAGGGGGTCATTCACCCCTCCACTTT. It yields the protein CASSSNRGGHSPLHF.

The chain is built from TRBV13 and TRBJ1-5, with 10 bases matching TRBD1. This CDR3 spans 16 amino acids. Germline V gene lookup returns CDR1 PRHDT and CDR2 FYEKMQ (reference sequence). V was clipped by 5 bases and J by 5 bases; unmatched bases: 9. CDR3 coding DNA: TGTGCCAGCAGCCTACGGGACAGGGGAGGGGATCAGCCCCAGCATTTT. This sequence encodes CASSLRDRGGDQPQHF.

This chain connects TRBV28 to TRBJ2-2; no clear D gene. The CDR3 extends over 14 amino acids. The V gene's germline CDR1 is MDHEN and CDR2 SYDVKM. V lost 8 bases to trimming and J lost 2 bases, with 12 bases between them. The chain's CDR3 is CASWRQPNTGELFF. The CDR3 DNA reads TGTGCCAGCTGGAGACAACCCAACACCGGGGAGCTGTTTTTT.

V and J are TRBV25-1 and TRBJ1-2; TRBD1 aligns across 8 bases. The germline V gene encodes CDR1 MGHDK and CDR2 SYGVNS. With 4 bases clipped from V and 4 bases from J, the junction kept 2 bases outside the gene matches. The CDR3 is 13 residues long. The CDR3 nucleotides are TGTGCCAGCAGTGTAGGGACAGGCTATGGCTACACCTTC. Its translation: CASSVGTGYGYTF.

V is TRBV5-6 and J is TRBJ1-1, with D maybe TRBD1 (5 bases). Germline V lookup: CDR1 SGHDT, CDR2 YYEEEE. Trimming removed 4 bases from V and 2 bases from J, with 18 bases in between. CDR3 length: 16 amino acids. This chain's CDR3 is CASSQLVRDGNTEAFF. Written as DNA, the CDR3 is TGTGCCAGCAGCCAATTGGTCCGGGACGGCAACACTGAAGCTTTCTTT.

The chain joins TRBV5-4 to TRBJ2-3, with TRBD2 matching over 9 bases. V lost 0 bases, J lost 8 bases, and 4 bases stayed unmatched. Germline CDR1 and CDR2: SGHNT and YYREEE (reference sequence). The CDR3 extends over 14 amino acids. This CDR3 reads CASSLGLAEGTQYF. For the CDR3, the DNA is TGTGCCAGCAGCTTGGGACTAGCGGAGGGTACGCAGTATTTT.

This clone occurred once. This sequence joins TRBV15 and TRBJ2-7; no clear D gene. Germline V lookup: CDR1 LNHNV, CDR2 YYDKDF (reference sequence). The V and J ends lost 5 bases and 2 bases respectively, with 13 bases between them. The CDR3 runs 14 residues. CDR3 residues: CATSPQRGAYEQYF. The CDR3 DNA reads TGTGCCACCAGCCCACAGCGAGGAGCCTACGAGCAGTACTTC.

This chain's CDR3 is CASSLIQGALGEQYF. In nucleotides, the CDR3 is TGTGCCAGCAGCTTGATACAGGGGGCCCTTGGGGAGCAGTACTTC. V gene TRBV7-8 combines with J gene TRBJ2-7; 9 bases fit TRBD1. Germline assignment: CDR1 SGHVS and CDR2 FQNEAQ. This CDR3 is built from 15 residues. The J segment lost 7 bases and the V segment lost 3 bases, leaving 10 bases of the junction unmatched.

The chain couples TRBV7-2 to TRBJ2-7, with TRBD1 matching 7 bases. From germline, CDR1 is SGHTA and CDR2 FQGNSA. The CDR3 spans 14 residues. The ends lost 8 bases at V and 2 bases at J; junction bases unmatched: 9. CDR3 DNA: TGTGCCAGCCGTAGGGACAGTGGACCCTACGAGCAGTACTTC. It encodes CASRRDSGPYEQYF.

The V call is TRBV4-3, the J call TRBJ2-2; D is perhaps TRBD1 (6 bases). V shed 0 bases and J shed 5 bases, with 19 bases lying between them. The CDR3 totals 18 residues. Germline V lookup: CDR1 LGHNA, CDR2 YSLEER. CDR3 sequence reads: CASSQEFQGPTRTGELFF. In nucleotides, the CDR3 is TGCGCCAGCAGCCAAGAATTTCAGGGGCCCACGAGGACCGGGGAGCTGTTTTTT.

This clone showed up just once. V gene TRBV18 combines with J gene TRBJ2-7, with D perhaps being TRBD1 or TRBD2 (5 bases each). V was clipped by 2 bases and J by 7 bases, with 6 bases between them. The CDR3 totals 11 residues. Germline assignment: CDR1 KGHSH and CDR2 LQKENI. CDR3 residues: CASSPGGEQYF. CDR3 DNA: TGTGCCAGCTCACCAGGGGGAGAGCAGTACTTC. The complete variable domain, with remaining parts taken from reference TRBV18 and TRBJ2-7, reads NAGVMQNPRHLVRRRGQEARLRCSPMKGHSHVYWYRQLPEEGLKFMVYLQKENIIDESGMPKERFSAEFPKEGPSILRIQQVVRGDSAAYFCASSPGGEQYFGPGTRLTVT.

The chain combines TRBV28 with TRBJ2-3, with TRBD1 identical over 9 bases. V trimming: 6 bases; J trimming: 5 bases; junction bases outside the gene matches: 12. The CDR3 has 16 amino acids. CDR1 and CDR2 (germline): MDHEN, SYDVKM. CDR3 sequence reads: CASSPRGQGGRDTQYF. CDR3 sequence (DNA): TGTGCCAGCAGCCCCCGGGGACAGGGAGGACGAGATACGCAGTATTTT.

The V gene is TRBV4-2, the J gene TRBJ1-1, with D tentatively TRBD1 (6 bases). From germline, CDR1 is LGHNA and CDR2 YNFKEQ. V lost 2 bases and J 2 bases, leaving 15 bases between the germline ends. The CDR3 runs 16 residues. The CDR3, as DNA: TGTGCCAGCAGCCAAAACCGGGACATGAGAAACACTGAAGCTTTCTTT. Translation gives CASSQNRDMRNTEAFF.

The chain is built from TRBV9 and TRBJ1-3; 8 bases align to TRBD1. This CDR3 spans 18 amino acids. CDR1 is SGDLS, CDR2 YYNGEE, per germline. With 0 bases clipped from V and 3 bases from J, the junction kept 11 bases outside the gene matches. The CDR3 sequence is CASSVGLFGQGDGNTIYF. CDR3 bases: TGTGCCAGCAGCGTAGGTTTGTTCGGACAGGGTGATGGAAACACCATATATTTT.

The J gene is TRBJ1-5, the V gene TRBV7-8; 7 nucleotides match TRBD1. Germline V lookup: CDR1 SGHVS, CDR2 FQNEAQ. The ends lost 4 bases at V and 6 bases at J; junction bases unmatched: 3. CDR3 length: 13 residues. The DNA of the CDR3 is TGTGCCAGCAGCTGGGAGGGGGCTCAGCCCCAGCATTTT. It translates to CASSWEGAQPQHF.

The chain has TRBV18 and TRBJ2-1; a weak D match, TRBD1 (5 bases). The V end lost 6 bases, the J end lost 3 bases, and 9 bases lay between the germline ends. Germline assignment: CDR1 KGHSH and CDR2 LQKENI. This CDR3 contains 13 residues. Written as DNA, the CDR3 is TGTGCCAGCTCCCTGACAGACTACAATGAGCAGTTCTTC. Translated, it gives CASSLTDYNEQFF.

V usage is TRBV6-2 or TRBV6-3 and J usage is TRBJ2-1; D gene unclear. Trimming stripped 6 bases from V and 5 bases from J, with 14 bases between. This CDR3 spans 14 amino acids. CDR1 is MNHEY, CDR2 SVGEGT, per germline. For the CDR3, the DNA is TGTGCCAGCAGCCCTTGGGCAGCAGACAATGAGCAGTTCTTC. It is translated as CASSPWAADNEQFF.

This clone occurred a few times. V is TRBV2 and J is TRBJ2-2, with D perhaps given as TRBD1 or TRBD2 (6 bases each). The V gene's germline CDR1 is SNHLY and CDR2 FYNNEI. Trimming shortened V by 8 bases and J by 1 base, and 11 bases separated the two germline ends. The CDR3 covers 14 residues. The CDR3 region is CASRGPQNTGELFF. The CDR3 nucleotides are TGTGCCAGCCGGGGGCCTCAGAACACCGGGGAGCTGTTTTTT.

The rearrangement uses TRBV6-2 or TRBV6-3 and TRBJ1-2; D gene ambiguous. V lost 6 bases to trimming and J lost 1 base, with 12 bases between them. There are 14 residues in the CDR3. Looked up from germline, CDR1 is MNHEY and CDR2 is SVGEGT. Here the CDR3 reads CASSPSGVNYGYTF. The CDR3 region has the DNA TGTGCCAGCAGCCCTTCCGGGGTTAACTATGGCTACACCTTC.

The chain combines TRBV5-1 with TRBJ1-4; D is unresolved. V was clipped by 2 bases and J by 8 bases, with 4 bases between them. The CDR3 runs 11 residues. CDR1 and CDR2 (germline): SGHRS, YFSETQ. This CDR3 is CASSFGEKLFF. For the CDR3, the DNA is TGCGCCAGCAGCTTCGGGGAAAAACTGTTTTTT.

This chain links TRBV3-1 (or the pseudogene TRBV3-2) with TRBJ1-1; D remains unclear. The CDR3 sequence is 15 residues long. V lost 1 base and J lost 1, with 10 bases in between. The V gene's germline CDR1 is LGHDT and CDR2 YNNKEL (reference sequence). CDR3 residues: CASSQGGWGNTEAFF. The DNA for the CDR3 is TGTGCCAGCAGCCAAGGCGGCTGGGGGAACACTGAAGCTTTCTTT.

This clone has a single count. This chain joins TRBV15 and TRBJ1-4; maybe TRBD1 (5 bases). Trimming removed 1 base at V and 8 bases at J, with 20 bases between. The CDR3 loop spans 17 amino acids. Germline CDR1 LNHNV, CDR2 YYDKDF (reference sequence). Here the CDR3 reads CATSRVGRAVLEEKLFF. As DNA, the CDR3 is TGTGCCACCAGCAGAGTTGGCAGGGCGGTATTGGAGGAAAAACTGTTTTTT.